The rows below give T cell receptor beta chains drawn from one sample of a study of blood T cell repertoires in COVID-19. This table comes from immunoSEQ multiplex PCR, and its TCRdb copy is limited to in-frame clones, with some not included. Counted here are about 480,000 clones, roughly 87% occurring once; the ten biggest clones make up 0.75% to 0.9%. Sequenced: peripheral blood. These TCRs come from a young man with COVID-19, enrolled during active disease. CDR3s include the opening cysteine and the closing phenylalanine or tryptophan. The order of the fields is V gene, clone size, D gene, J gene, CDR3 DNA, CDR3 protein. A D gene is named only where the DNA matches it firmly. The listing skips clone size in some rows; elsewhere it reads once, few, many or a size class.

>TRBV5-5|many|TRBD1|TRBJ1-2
TGTGCCAGCAGCTTGGCCAACGACAGGGTGCACGGCTACACCTTC
CASSLANDRVHGYTF
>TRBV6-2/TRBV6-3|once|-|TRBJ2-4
TGTGCCAGCAGTTACCATACGAAGCCAGGGCTTCAGTACTTC
CASSYHTKPGLQYF
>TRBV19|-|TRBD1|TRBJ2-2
TGTGCCAGTATTTCGACAGGGGCCCCCGGGGAGCTGTTTTTT
CASISTGAPGELFF
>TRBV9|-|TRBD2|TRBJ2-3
TGTGCCAGCAGCGTAGTGGGCGGGAGGTCAAGAGATACGCAGTATTTT
CASSVVGGRSRDTQYF
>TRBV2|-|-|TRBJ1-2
TGTGCCAGCAGCCGATTGAGGGATGGCTACACCTTC
CASSRLRDGYTF
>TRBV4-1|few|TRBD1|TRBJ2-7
TGCGCCAGCAGCCAGTCCGGGACAGGGGCCTACGAGCAGTACTTC
CASSQSGTGAYEQYF
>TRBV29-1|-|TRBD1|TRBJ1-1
TGCAGCGTTGCCGACAGGGAAGGTCAAGCTTTCTTT
CSVADREGQAFF
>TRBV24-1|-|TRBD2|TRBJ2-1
TGTGCCACCAGTGGGAGACTAGCGGGAGGACACAAATACAATGAGCAGTTCTTC
CATSGRLAGGHKYNEQFF
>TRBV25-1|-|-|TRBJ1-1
TGTGCCAGCAGTGAATCCAGGACAGCGGGGTCGGACACTGAAGCTTTCTTT
CASSESRTAGSDTEAFF
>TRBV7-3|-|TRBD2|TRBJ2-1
TGTGCCAGCAGCTTAGGACTAGCGGGAGCAGGTGAGCAGTTCTTC
CASSLGLAGAGEQFF
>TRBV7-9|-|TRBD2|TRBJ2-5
TGTGCCAGCAGCTTTGGAACTAGCGGGGCACAAGAGACCCAGTACTTC
CASSFGTSGAQETQYF
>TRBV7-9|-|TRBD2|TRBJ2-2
TGTGCCAGCAGCAGTACGACCCCGAGGACTAGCGGGGGGAACACCGGGGAGCTGTTTTTT
CASSSTTPRTSGGNTGELFF
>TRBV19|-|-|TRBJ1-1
TGTGCCAGTAGCGGGGTCGGACCGAACACTGAAGCTTTCTTT
CASSGVGPNTEAFF
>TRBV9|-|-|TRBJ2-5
TGTGCCAGCAGCTCCAGAGCGGTGAGGTCGGGAGAGACCCAGTACTTC
CASSSRAVRSGETQYF
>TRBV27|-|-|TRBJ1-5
TGTGCCGTAGGGGTTTCGTTCAATCAGCCCCAGCATTTT
CAVGVSFNQPQHF
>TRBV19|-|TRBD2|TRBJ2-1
TGTGCCAGTAGTTCCATAGCGGGAGGCAGGGACAATGAGCAGTTCTTC
CASSSIAGGRDNEQFF
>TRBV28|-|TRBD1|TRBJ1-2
TGTGCCAGCAGTTTATCAATGGGACAGGGGGTTGGCTACACCTTC
CASSLSMGQGVGYTF
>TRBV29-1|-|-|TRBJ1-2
TGCAGCGCCGGGGGCGGGGGGCTTAACTATGGCTACACCTTC
CSAGGGGLNYGYTF
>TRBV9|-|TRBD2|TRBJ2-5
TGTGCCAGCAGCCCCCGAGGGGGTAGCGGGGGTCAAGAGACCCAGTACTTC
CASSPRGGSGGQETQYF
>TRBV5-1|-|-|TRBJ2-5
TGCGCCAGCAGCACTAGCTCAACCACTCAAGAGACCCAGTACTTC
CASSTSSTTQETQYF
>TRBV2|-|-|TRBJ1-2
TGTGCCAGCAGTGAGGACAGAAACTATGGCTACACCTTC
CASSEDRNYGYTF
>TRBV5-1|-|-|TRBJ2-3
TGCGCCAGCAGCTTGGAGGGGCAGTACACAGATACGCAGTATTTT
CASSLEGQYTDTQYF
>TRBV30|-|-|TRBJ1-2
TGTGCCTGGAGTGTAGGGAGGTGGGTCACCTTC
CAWSVGRWVTF
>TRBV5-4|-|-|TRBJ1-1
TGTGCCAGCAGCTTAAGGAAGGTTCAGGACACTGAAGCTTTCTTT
CASSLRKVQDTEAFF
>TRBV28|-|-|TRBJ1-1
TGTGCCAGCAGTAGCGAAGGGGAGAACACTGAAGCTTTCTTT
CASSSEGENTEAFF
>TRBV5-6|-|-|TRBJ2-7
TGTGCCAGCAGCTTGGGGGGCGGGAAGCAGTACTTC
CASSLGGGKQYF
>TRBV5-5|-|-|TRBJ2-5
TGTGCCAGCAGCCTTCTAGGGGGAGCTCTAGAAGAGACCCAGTACTTC
CASSLLGGALEETQYF
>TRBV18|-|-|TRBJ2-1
TGTGCCAGCTCACCCAAGGCACAGCCCGCCTACAATGAGCAGTTCTTC
CASSPKAQPAYNEQFF
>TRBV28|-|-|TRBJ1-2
TGTGCCAGCAGTTTAACAGGAGCTAACTATGGCTACACCTTC
CASSLTGANYGYTF
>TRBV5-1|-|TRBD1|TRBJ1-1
TGCGCCAGCAGCTTGGCCGGGACAGGAATGAACACTGAAGCTTTCTTT
CASSLAGTGMNTEAFF
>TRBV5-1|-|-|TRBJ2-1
TGCGCCAGCAGCTTGGGTGAGTTCGTCGATGAGCAGTTCTTC
CASSLGEFVDEQFF
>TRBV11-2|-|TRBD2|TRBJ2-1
TGTGCCAGCAGCTTAGGTACGTCCCTAGCGGGTTCCTCCAATGAGCAGTTCTTC
CASSLGTSLAGSSNEQFF
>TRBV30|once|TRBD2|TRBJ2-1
TGTGCCTGGAGTGCTCTCGGGACTAGCAAGAATGAGCAGTTCTTC
CAWSALGTSKNEQFF
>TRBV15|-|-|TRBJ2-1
TGTGCCACCAGCAGAGATTGGCCTAGCGAATACAATGAGCAGTTCTTC
CATSRDWPSEYNEQFF
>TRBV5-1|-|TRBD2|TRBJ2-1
TGCGCCAGCAGCTTATCTAGCGGGAGTTCTTACAATGAGCAGTTCTTC
CASSLSSGSSYNEQFF
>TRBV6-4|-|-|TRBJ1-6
TGTGCCAGCAGTGACTCACGGGGTAATTCACCCCTCCACTTT
CASSDSRGNSPLHF
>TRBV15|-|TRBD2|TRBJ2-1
TGTGCCACCAGCAGACGCCCCCGGGGGGTCTCCTACAATGAGCAGTTCTTC
CATSRRPRGVSYNEQFF
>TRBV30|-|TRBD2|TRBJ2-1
TGTGCCTGGAGTGATTTCGAGCGGGAGGGCCGGTTCTTC
CAWSDFEREGRFF
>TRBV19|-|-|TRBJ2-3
TGTGCCAGTAGTATTCAGGGCCCAGATACGCAGTATTTT
CASSIQGPDTQYF
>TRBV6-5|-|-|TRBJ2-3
TGTGCCAGCAGTTACCTTGGCACAGATACGCAGTATTTT
CASSYLGTDTQYF
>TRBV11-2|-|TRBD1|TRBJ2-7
TGTGCCAGCAGCTCAATTAAAACCGGGACAGGGTATCTTCCTGGGCAGTACTTC
CASSSIKTGTGYLPGQYF
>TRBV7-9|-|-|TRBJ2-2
TGTGCCAGCAGCTTAACCGGGGACGGGGAGCTGTTTTTT
CASSLTGDGELFF
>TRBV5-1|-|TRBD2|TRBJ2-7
TGCGCCAGCAGCGCGGGGACTAGCGGGGCCTACGAGCAGTACTTC
CASSAGTSGAYEQYF
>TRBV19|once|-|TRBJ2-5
TGTGCCAGTAGGACCGGGACTCAACAAGAGACCCAGTACTTC
CASRTGTQQETQYF
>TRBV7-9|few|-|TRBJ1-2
TGTGCCAGCAGCTTAGAGAGCAGGGCTCATGGCTACACCTTC
CASSLESRAHGYTF
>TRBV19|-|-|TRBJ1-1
TGTGCCAGTAGTGCCGGGGTGAACACTGAAGCTTTCTTT
CASSAGVNTEAFF
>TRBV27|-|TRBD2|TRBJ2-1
TGTGCCAGCAGTTTGGGGGGGGTGGACAATGAGCAGTTCTTC
CASSLGGVDNEQFF
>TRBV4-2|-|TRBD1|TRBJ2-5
TGTGCCAGCAGCCCACAGGGGGCAGGTGAAGAGACCCAGTACTTC
CASSPQGAGEETQYF
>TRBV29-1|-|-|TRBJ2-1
TGCAGCGCAAACCCTACAGGGTATGAGCAGTTCTTC
CSANPTGYEQFF